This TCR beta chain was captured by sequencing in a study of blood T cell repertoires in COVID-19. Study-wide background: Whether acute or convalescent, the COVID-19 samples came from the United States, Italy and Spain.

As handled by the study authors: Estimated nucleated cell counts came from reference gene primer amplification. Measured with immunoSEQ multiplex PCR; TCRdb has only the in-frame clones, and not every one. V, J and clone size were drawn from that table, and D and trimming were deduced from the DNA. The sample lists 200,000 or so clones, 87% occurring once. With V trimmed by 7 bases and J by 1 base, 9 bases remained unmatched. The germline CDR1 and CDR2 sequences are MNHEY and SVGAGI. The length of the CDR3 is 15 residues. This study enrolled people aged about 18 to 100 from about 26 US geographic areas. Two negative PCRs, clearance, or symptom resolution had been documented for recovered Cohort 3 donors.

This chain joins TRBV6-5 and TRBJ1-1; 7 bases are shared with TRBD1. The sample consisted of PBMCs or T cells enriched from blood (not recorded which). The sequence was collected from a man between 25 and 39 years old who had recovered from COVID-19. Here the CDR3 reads CASTRTGQPNTEAFF. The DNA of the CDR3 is TGTGCCAGCACCCGAACGGGACAGCCGAACACTGAAGCTTTCTTT.